The rows below give T cell receptor beta chains drawn from one sample of a study of PD-L1 blockade in urothelial cancer. Some clones are missing from TCRdb's copy, which holds only in-frame ones; the method was immunoSEQ multiplex PCR. The sample carries approximately 94,000 clones, roughly 91% recorded once. The input for sequencing was PBMCs, taken around atezolizumab (anti-PD-L1) treatment. These receptors came from a man aged 60 to 75 with urothelial cancer. Each CDR3 is given with its conserved first and last residue. A D gene is named only where the DNA matches it firmly. For some rows the clone size is stated as once, few or many, or as a class when expanded; others skip it.

cdr3_aa cdr3_nt j_call v_call clone_size d_call
CASSFGGTGGDEQYF TGTGCCAGCAGTTTTGGGGGGACAGGGGGAGACGAGCAGTACTTC TRBJ2-7 TRBV28 NA TRBD1
CASSRHEDRGQIQFF TGTGCCAGCAGCCGCCACGAAGACCGGGGACAAATCCAGTTCTTC TRBJ2-1 TRBV11-2 NA NA
CASMEREGSNQPQHF TGTGCCAGCATGGAGAGGGAAGGAAGCAATCAGCCCCAGCATTTT TRBJ1-5 TRBV27 once NA
CASSVGTTIYNEQFF TGTGCCAGCAGCGTAGGGACTACTATTTACAATGAGCAGTTCTTC TRBJ2-1 TRBV9 NA NA
CASSLVVSGSYEQYF TGCGCCAGCAGCTTGGTTGTTAGCGGCTCCTACGAGCAGTACTTC TRBJ2-7 TRBV5-1 NA NA
CAWKAGRNTGELFF TGTGCCTGGAAGGCGGGAAGGAACACCGGGGAGCTGTTTTTT TRBJ2-2 TRBV30 NA NA
CASSSGQGAGGYTF TGTGCCAGCAGTTCGGGACAGGGGGCGGGGGGCTACACCTTC TRBJ1-2 TRBV28 NA TRBD1
CSPGNLGGYTF TGCAGTCCCGGGAACTTGGGAGGCTACACCTTC TRBJ1-2 TRBV20-1 NA NA
CASSPGGRETQYF TGTGCCAGCAGCCCGGGGGGCCGAGAGACCCAGTACTTC TRBJ2-5 TRBV11-1 NA NA
CASSIYGQGGETQYF TGTGCCAGTAGTATTTATGGACAGGGGGGGGAGACCCAGTACTTC TRBJ2-5 TRBV19 NA TRBD1
CASSPQGGNQPQHF TGTGCCAGCAGTCCTCAGGGGGGCAATCAGCCCCAGCATTTT TRBJ1-5 TRBV28 NA TRBD1
CAWCQGHRYEQYF TGTGCCTGGTGCCAGGGACATCGCTACGAGCAGTACTTC TRBJ2-7 TRBV30 NA NA
CASSPESGGSFGLQYF TGTGCCAGCAGCCCGGAGAGTGGCGGGAGTTTTGGCTTGCAGTACTTC TRBJ2-7 TRBV5-6 NA TRBD2
CASRLGLAGSTDTQYF TGCGCCAGCAGACTTGGACTAGCGGGGAGCACAGATACGCAGTATTTT TRBJ2-3 TRBV5-1 once TRBD2
CASSGGQGTSEKLFF TGTGCCAGCAGCGGAGGACAGGGCACTTCTGAAAAACTGTTTTTT TRBJ1-4 TRBV11-3 NA TRBD1
CAWSLSVGLMNTEAFF TGTGCCTGGAGCCTTTCGGTGGGCCTCATGAACACTGAAGCTTTCTTT TRBJ1-1 TRBV30 NA NA